Shown below are 9 T cell receptor beta chains from a single sample sequenced in a study of somatic mutations in cytotoxic T cells in rheumatoid arthritis. The protocol was immunoSEQ multiplex PCR, while the TCRdb copy is restricted to in-frame clones and leaves out a portion. The sample comprises 5,500 to 8,500 clones, about 68% of which are singletons, and approximately 35% rests with the top ten. The sequencing input was CD8+ T cells sorted from blood. Receptors were obtained from a woman aged 60-75 years in good health.

This clone has a handful of counts. CDR3: CASSYGGLGQETQYF. The CDR3 bases are TGTGCCAGCAGTTACGGGGGACTAGGGCAAGAGACCCAGTACTTC. The chain employs TRBV6-6 and TRBJ2-5; 8 bases are a match to TRBD2. The V gene's germline CDR1 is MNHNY and CDR2 SVGAGI (reference sequence). After removal of 2 bases from V and 2 bases from J, the junction contained 4 bases not matched to a gene. The CDR3 consists of 15 residues.

The chain links TRBV27 to TRBJ2-3; TRBD1 is a possible D gene (5 bases). Trimming removed 2 bases from V and 0 bases from J, with 9 bases in between. The CDR3 spans 15 residues. CDR1 is MNHEY and CDR2 is SMNVEV in the germline V gene (reference sequence). CDR3 in DNA: TGTGCCAGCAGTTTACTGACAGAGAGCACAGATACGCAGTATTTT. It yields the protein CASSLLTESTDTQYF.

V is TRBV7-6 and J is TRBJ2-2; 11 bases are shared with TRBD2. Germline V lookup: CDR1 SGHVS, CDR2 FNYEAQ. The CDR3 sequence is 16 residues long. The V and J ends lost 0 bases and 7 bases, in that order; junction bases with no gene match: 4. CDR3 sequence (DNA): TGTGCCAGCAGCTTAGCGGTGACTAGCGGGGTCGGGGAGCTGTTTTTT. This codes for CASSLAVTSGVGELFF.

The chain carries TRBV6-5 and TRBJ2-5; D may be TRBD2 (6 bases). V dropped 0 bases and J dropped 2 bases, with 10 bases sitting between them. Germline CDR1 MNHEY, CDR2 SVGAGI. The CDR3 runs to 15 residues. The CDR3 DNA reads TGTGCCAGCAGTTACTCGGGAGGCAGTCAAGAGACCCAGTACTTC. Translated, it gives CASSYSGGSQETQYF.

This clone was detected a few times. This chain connects TRBV4-3 to TRBJ1-3; D call uncertain. V was clipped by 4 bases and J by 0 bases, with 10 bases between them. CDR3 length: 15 amino acids. The V gene's germline CDR1 is LGHNA and CDR2 YSLEER. The CDR3 DNA sequence: TGCGCCAGCAGCCTATTTCAGTCCTCTGGAAACACCATATATTTT. Translation: CASSLFQSSGNTIYF.

The chain recombines TRBV9 with TRBJ2-1; 8 nucleotides align to TRBD2. Per the germline V gene, CDR1 is SGDLS and CDR2 is YYNGEE. This CDR3 has 14 amino acids. V lost 0 bases to trimming and J lost 9 bases; unmatched junction nucleotides: 5. CDR3: CASSVGIAGPEQFF. The CDR3 nucleotides are TGTGCCAGCAGCGTAGGGATAGCGGGACCTGAGCAGTTCTTC.

V usage is TRBV6-5 and J usage is TRBJ1-1, with a weak D call TRBD1 (6 bases). Germline values: CDR1 MNHEY, CDR2 SVGAGI. The CDR3 loop spans 14 amino acids. V dropped 8 bases and J dropped 0 bases, with 13 bases sitting between them. The CDR3 loop reads CASSNRVLNTEAFF. DNA of the CDR3: TGTGCCAGCTCGAACAGGGTATTGAACACTGAAGCTTTCTTT.

This chain joins TRBV27 and TRBJ2-1; 7 bases align to TRBD1. CDR3 length: 15 residues. Germline CDR1 is MNHEY and CDR2 is SMNVEV (reference sequence). The V and J ends lost 2 bases and 2 bases, in that order; junction bases with no gene match: 3. CDR3 sequence: CASSLRDRPYNEQFF. The CDR3 DNA reads TGTGCCAGCAGTTTAAGGGACAGACCCTACAATGAGCAGTTCTTC.

This clone has only one observation. The chain joins TRBV7-9 to TRBJ2-7; D call uncertain. Germline CDR1 SEHNR, CDR2 FQNEAQ (reference sequence). This CDR3 has 13 residues. The V gene lost 3 bases and the J gene lost 2 bases, with 8 bases spanning the gap. The CDR3 here is CASSFVRPYEQYF. CDR3 sequence (DNA): TGTGCCAGCAGCTTCGTGCGTCCCTACGAGCAGTACTTC.